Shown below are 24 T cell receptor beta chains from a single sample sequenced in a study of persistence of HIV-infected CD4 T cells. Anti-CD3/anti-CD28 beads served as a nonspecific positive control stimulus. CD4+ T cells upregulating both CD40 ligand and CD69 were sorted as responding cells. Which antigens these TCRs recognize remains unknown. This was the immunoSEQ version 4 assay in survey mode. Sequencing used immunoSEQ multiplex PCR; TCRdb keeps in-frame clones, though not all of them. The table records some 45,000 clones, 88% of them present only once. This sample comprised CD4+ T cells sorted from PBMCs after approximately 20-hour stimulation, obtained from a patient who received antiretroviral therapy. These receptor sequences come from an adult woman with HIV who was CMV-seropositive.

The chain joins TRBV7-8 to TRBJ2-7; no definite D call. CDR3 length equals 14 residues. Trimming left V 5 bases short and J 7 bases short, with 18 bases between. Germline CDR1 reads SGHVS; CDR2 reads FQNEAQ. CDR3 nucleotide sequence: TGTGCCAGCAGCAAATACCACACAATTGGGGAGCAGTACGTC. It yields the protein CASSKYHTIGEQYV.

CDR3 sequence (DNA): TGCAGTGCTAGTTTTGGACAGGGGGAGCCCCAGCATTTT. Translation gives CSASFGQGEPQHF. The chain carries TRBV20-1 and TRBJ1-5; TRBD1 matches 10 bases. Trimming at V came to 3 bases and at J to 8 bases, leaving 4 bases not matched to a gene. Germline loops: CDR1 DFQATT, CDR2 SNEGSKA (reference sequence). The CDR3 runs 13 residues.

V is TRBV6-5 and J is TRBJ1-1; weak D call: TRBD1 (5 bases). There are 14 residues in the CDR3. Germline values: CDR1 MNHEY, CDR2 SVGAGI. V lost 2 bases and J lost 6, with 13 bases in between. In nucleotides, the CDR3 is TGTGCCAGCAGTTACAGAGGGGTAGGGGCTGAAGCTTTCTTT. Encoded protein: CASSYRGVGAEAFF.

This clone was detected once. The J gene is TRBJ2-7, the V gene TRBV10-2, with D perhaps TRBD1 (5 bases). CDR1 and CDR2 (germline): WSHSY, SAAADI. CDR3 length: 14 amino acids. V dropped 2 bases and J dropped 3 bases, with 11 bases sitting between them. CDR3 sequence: CASSEARANYEQYV. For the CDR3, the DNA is TGCGCCAGCAGTGAGGCCAGGGCAAACTACGAGCAGTACGTC.

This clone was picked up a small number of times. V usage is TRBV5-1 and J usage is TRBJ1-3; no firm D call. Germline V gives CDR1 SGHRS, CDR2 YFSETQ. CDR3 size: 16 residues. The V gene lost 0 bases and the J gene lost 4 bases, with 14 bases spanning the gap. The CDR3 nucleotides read TGCGCCAGCAGCTTGGAAGTTCCGGGTAGCGGAAACACCATATATTTT. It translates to CASSLEVPGSGNTIYF.

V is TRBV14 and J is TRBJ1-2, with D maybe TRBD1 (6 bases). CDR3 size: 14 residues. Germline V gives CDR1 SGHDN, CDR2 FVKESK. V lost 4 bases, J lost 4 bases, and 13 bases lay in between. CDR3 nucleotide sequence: TGTGCCAGCAGCCGCCAGGGACACGGCTATGGCTACACCTTC. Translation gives CASSRQGHGYGYTF. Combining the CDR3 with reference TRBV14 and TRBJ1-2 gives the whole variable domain EAGVTQFPSHSVIEKGQTVTLRCDPISGHDNLYWYRRVMGKEIKFLLHFVKESKQDESGMPNNRFLAERTGGTYSTLKVQPAELEDSGVYFCASSRQGHGYGYTFGSGTRLTVV.

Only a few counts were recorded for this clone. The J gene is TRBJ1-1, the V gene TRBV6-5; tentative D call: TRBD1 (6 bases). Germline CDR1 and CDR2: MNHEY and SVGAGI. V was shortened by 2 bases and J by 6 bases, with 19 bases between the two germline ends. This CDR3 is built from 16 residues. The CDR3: CASSYRTAGGNAEAFF. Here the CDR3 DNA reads TGTGCCAGCAGTTACAGGACAGCCGGGGGAAACGCTGAAGCTTTCTTT.

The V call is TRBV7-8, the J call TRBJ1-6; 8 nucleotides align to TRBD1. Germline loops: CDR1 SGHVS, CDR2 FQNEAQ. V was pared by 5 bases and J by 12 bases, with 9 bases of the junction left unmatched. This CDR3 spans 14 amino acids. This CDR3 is CASSRRDRTRPLHF. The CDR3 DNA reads TGTGCCAGCAGCAGGCGGGACAGGACGAGACCCCTCCACTTT.

CDR3 residues: CASSVEEGTEAFF. The CDR3 coding sequence is TGTGCCAGCAGCGTAGAGGAGGGCACTGAAGCTTTCTTT. The chain has TRBV9 and TRBJ1-1; D not certain. The CDR3 consists of 13 residues. Trimming removed 0 bases from V and 4 bases from J, with 7 bases in between. Germline V lookup: CDR1 SGDLS, CDR2 YYNGEE.

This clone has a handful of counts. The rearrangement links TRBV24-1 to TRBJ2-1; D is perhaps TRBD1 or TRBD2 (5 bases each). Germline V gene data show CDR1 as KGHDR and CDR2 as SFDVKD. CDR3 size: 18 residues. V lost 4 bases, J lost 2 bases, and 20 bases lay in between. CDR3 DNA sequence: TGTGCCACCAGTGAGACCTCCTTCCGGGACGCGGCCTACAATGAGCAGTTCTTC. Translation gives CATSETSFRDAAYNEQFF.

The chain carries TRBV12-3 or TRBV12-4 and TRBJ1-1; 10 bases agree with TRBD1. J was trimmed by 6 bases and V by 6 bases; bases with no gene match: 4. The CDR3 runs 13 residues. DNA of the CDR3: TGTGCCAGCAGCGGACAGGGGGGCGCTGAAGCTTTCTTT. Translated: CASSGQGGAEAFF.

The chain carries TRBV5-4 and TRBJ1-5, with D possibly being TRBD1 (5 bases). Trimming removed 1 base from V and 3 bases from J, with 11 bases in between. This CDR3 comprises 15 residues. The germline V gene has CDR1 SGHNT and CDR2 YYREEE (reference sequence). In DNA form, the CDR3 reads TGTGCCAGCAGCTTGTGGGGGAAGCCCAATCAGCCCCAGCATTTT. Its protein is CASSLWGKPNQPQHF.

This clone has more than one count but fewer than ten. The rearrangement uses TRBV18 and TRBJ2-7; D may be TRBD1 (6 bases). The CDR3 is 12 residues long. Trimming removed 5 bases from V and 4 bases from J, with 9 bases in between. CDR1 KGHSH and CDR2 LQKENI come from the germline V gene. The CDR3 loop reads CASSGQSYEQYF. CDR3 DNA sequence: TGTGCCAGCTCAGGACAGAGTTACGAGCAGTACTTC.

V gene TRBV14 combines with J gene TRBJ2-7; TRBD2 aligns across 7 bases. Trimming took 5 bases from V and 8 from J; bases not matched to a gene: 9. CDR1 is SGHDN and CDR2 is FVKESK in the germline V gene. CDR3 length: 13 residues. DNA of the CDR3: TGTGCCAGCAGCGCCGGGACTAACTTACAGCAGTACGTC. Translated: CASSAGTNLQQYV.

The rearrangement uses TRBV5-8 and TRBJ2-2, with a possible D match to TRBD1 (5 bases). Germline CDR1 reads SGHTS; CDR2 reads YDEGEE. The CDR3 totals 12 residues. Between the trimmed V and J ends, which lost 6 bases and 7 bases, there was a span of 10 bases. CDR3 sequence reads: CASKGHVGELFF. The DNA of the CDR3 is TGTGCCAGCAAAGGACATGTCGGGGAGCTGTTTTTT.

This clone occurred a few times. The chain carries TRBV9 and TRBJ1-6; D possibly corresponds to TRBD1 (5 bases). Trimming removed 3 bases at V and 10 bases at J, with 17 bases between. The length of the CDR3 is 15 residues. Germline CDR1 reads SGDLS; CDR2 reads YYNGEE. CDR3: CASSALQGGESPLHF. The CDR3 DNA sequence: TGTGCCAGCAGCGCCCTCCAGGGAGGGGAATCACCCCTCCACTTT.

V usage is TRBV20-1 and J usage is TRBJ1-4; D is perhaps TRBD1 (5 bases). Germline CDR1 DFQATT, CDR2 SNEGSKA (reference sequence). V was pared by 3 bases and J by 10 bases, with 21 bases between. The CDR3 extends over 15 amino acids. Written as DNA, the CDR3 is TGCAGTGCTAGTTTACCGGGACGGTTTAGTGGAAAACTGTTTTTT. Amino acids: CSASLPGRFSGKLFF.

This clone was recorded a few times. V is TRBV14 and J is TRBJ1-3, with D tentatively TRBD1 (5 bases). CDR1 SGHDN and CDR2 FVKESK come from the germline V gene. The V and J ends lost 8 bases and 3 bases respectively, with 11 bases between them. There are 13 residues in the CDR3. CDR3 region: CASQMGDGNTIYF. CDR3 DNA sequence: TGTGCCAGCCAAATGGGGGATGGAAACACCATATATTTT.

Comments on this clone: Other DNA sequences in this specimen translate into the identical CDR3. The CDR3 here is CASSVGGVYNEQFF. The DNA of the CDR3 is TGTGCCAGCAGCGTTGGGGGTGTTTACAATGAGCAGTTCTTC. The genes are TRBV9 and TRBJ2-1; possibly TRBD1 or TRBD2 for D (5 bases each). Trimming took off 2 bases at V and 4 bases at J, with 10 bases between the two ends. The CDR3 runs 14 residues. Germline values: CDR1 SGDLS, CDR2 YYNGEE.

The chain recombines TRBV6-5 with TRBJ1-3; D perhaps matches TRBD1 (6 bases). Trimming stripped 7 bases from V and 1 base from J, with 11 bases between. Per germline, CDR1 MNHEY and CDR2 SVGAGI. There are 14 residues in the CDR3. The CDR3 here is CASTFDRSGNTIYF. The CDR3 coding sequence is TGTGCCAGCACCTTCGACAGGTCTGGAAACACCATATATTTT.

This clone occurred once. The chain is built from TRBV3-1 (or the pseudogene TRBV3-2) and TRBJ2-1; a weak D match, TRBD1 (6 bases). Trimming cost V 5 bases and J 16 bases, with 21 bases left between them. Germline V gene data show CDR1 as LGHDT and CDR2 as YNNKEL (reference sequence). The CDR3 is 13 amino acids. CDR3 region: CASSSPAVVGAFF. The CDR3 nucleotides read TGTGCCAGCAGCTCCCCAGCGGTCGTGGGGGCCTTCTTC.

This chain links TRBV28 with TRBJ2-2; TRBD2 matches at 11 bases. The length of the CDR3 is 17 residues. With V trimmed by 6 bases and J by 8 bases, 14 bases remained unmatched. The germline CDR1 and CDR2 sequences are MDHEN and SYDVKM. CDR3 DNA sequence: TGTGCCAGCAGCTCCTCCCGACTAGCGGGAACTTCGGGGGAGCTGTTTTTT. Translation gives CASSSSRLAGTSGELFF.

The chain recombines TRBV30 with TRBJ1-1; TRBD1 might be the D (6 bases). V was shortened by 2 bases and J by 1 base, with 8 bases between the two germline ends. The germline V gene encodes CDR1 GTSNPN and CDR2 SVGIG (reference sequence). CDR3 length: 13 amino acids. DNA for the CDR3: TGTGCCTGGAGTCGGGGGGCGAACACTGAAGCTTTCTTT. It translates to CAWSRGANTEAFF.

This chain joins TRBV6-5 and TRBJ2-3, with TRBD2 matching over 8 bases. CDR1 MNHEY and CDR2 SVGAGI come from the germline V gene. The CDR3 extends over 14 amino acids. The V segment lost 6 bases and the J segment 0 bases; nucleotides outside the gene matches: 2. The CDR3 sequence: CASRLAASTDTQYF. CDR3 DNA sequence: TGTGCCAGCAGACTAGCGGCGAGCACAGATACGCAGTATTTT.